A selection of T cell receptor beta chains follows, all from one sample in a study of blood T cells in healthy people across ages. TCRdb called the 5' RACE reads again in MiXCR, with one record for every CDR3 protein. The sample has roughly 1.9 million distinct CDR3 sequences, 30% to 40% seen once; the top ten hold 23%. Specimen: blood. Every receptor here comes from a human donor in good health. CDR3s include the opening cysteine and the closing phenylalanine or tryptophan. Fields, in order: clone size, J gene, V gene, D gene, CDR3 DNA, CDR3 protein. D genes are given only for firm matches. Size values are once, few and many counts, or a class for expanded clones, and some rows have none.

clone_size: NA
j_call: TRBJ2-7
v_call: TRBV12-3/TRBV12-4
d_call: TRBD1
cdr3_nt: TGTGCCAGCAGTTTAGCCCAGGGGGACGGGGACGAGCAGTACTTC
cdr3_aa: CASSLAQGDGDEQYF

clone_size: NA
j_call: TRBJ2-7
v_call: TRBV20-1
d_call: NA
cdr3_nt: TGCAGTGCCGGCCGGGACAACTCCTACGAGCAGTACTTC
cdr3_aa: CSAGRDNSYEQYF

clone_size: NA
j_call: TRBJ2-3
v_call: TRBV6-2/TRBV6-3
d_call: NA
cdr3_nt: TGTGCCAGCAGTTACGGCCAGCGTAATACGCGGTATTTT
cdr3_aa: CASSYGQRNTRYF

clone_size: few
j_call: TRBJ2-6
v_call: TRBV4-2
d_call: NA
cdr3_nt: TGTGCCAGCAGCCAAGAGAGTCGATTCCCCTCTGGGGCCAACGTCCTGACTTTC
cdr3_aa: CASSQESRFPSGANVLTF

clone_size: NA
j_call: TRBJ1-1
v_call: TRBV20-1
d_call: TRBD1
cdr3_nt: TGCAGTGCTAGAGATAGGGGGCGGAGACTGGAAGCTTTCTTT
cdr3_aa: CSARDRGRRLEAFF

clone_size: NA
j_call: TRBJ2-5
v_call: TRBV24-1
d_call: NA
cdr3_nt: TGTGCCACCAGTGATGGGGTGGAGACCCAGTACTTC
cdr3_aa: CATSDGVETQYF

clone_size: few
j_call: TRBJ2-7
v_call: TRBV5-5
d_call: TRBD1
cdr3_nt: TGTGCCAGCAGCTCCGGGACAGGGGTCCCCTACGAGCAGTACTTC
cdr3_aa: CASSSGTGVPYEQYF

clone_size: NA
j_call: TRBJ1-1
v_call: TRBV6-2/TRBV6-3
d_call: NA
cdr3_nt: TGTGCCAGCAACTACGGGCAGGGTTCAGCTTTCTTT
cdr3_aa: CASNYGQGSAFF

clone_size: NA
j_call: TRBJ2-7
v_call: TRBV5-1
d_call: TRBD2
cdr3_nt: TGCGCCAGCAGCACGAGCGGGAGTACTTCCTACGAGCAGTACTTC
cdr3_aa: CASSTSGSTSYEQYF

clone_size: NA
j_call: TRBJ2-2
v_call: TRBV7-2
d_call: TRBD1
cdr3_nt: TGTGCCAGCGGGGACAGGACGAACACCGGGGAGCTGTTTTTT
cdr3_aa: CASGDRTNTGELFF

clone_size: few
j_call: TRBJ2-3
v_call: TRBV29-1
d_call: TRBD2
cdr3_nt: TGCAGCGTTGGACGTACTAGCGGGGGGGCCCGAGATACGCAGTATTTT
cdr3_aa: CSVGRTSGGARDTQYF

clone_size: few
j_call: TRBJ2-3
v_call: TRBV20-1
d_call: NA
cdr3_nt: TGCAGTGCTGACGGGGACTGGGCAGATACGCAGTATTTT
cdr3_aa: CSADGDWADTQYF

clone_size: once
j_call: TRBJ1-4
v_call: TRBV7-6
d_call: NA
cdr3_nt: TGTGCCAGCAGCTTAGGGACGCCCTCACCGGGAAAACTGTTTTTT
cdr3_aa: CASSLGTPSPGKLFF

clone_size: NA
j_call: TRBJ2-7
v_call: TRBV13
d_call: TRBD1
cdr3_nt: TGTGCCAGCAGCCAGACAGGGCCGTTGTACTTC
cdr3_aa: CASSQTGPLYF

clone_size: NA
j_call: TRBJ1-2
v_call: TRBV6-5
d_call: NA
cdr3_nt: TGTGCCAGCAGTTACGGATGGGGAGGCTACACCTTC
cdr3_aa: CASSYGWGGYTF

clone_size: few
j_call: TRBJ1-5
v_call: TRBV7-2
d_call: TRBD1
cdr3_nt: TGTGCCAGCAGCTTAAACAGGGGAGGTCAGCCCCAGCATTTT
cdr3_aa: CASSLNRGGQPQHF

clone_size: few
j_call: TRBJ1-2
v_call: TRBV2
d_call: NA
cdr3_nt: TGTGCCAGCAGTGCGACGGATTATGGCTACACCTTC
cdr3_aa: CASSATDYGYTF

clone_size: few
j_call: TRBJ2-7
v_call: TRBV20-1
d_call: NA
cdr3_nt: TGCAGTGCTTCTTACGGAAGCCGTACCGAGCAGTACTTC
cdr3_aa: CSASYGSRTEQYF

clone_size: NA
j_call: TRBJ1-2
v_call: TRBV29-1
d_call: NA
cdr3_nt: TGCAGCGTTTCTTTGGACTATGGCTACACCTTC
cdr3_aa: CSVSLDYGYTF

clone_size: NA
j_call: TRBJ2-2
v_call: TRBV4-3
d_call: NA
cdr3_nt: TGCGCCAGCAGCCTGACAGTGAACACCGGGGAGCAGTTTTTT
cdr3_aa: CASSLTVNTGEQFF

clone_size: few
j_call: TRBJ2-7
v_call: TRBV20-1
d_call: TRBD1
cdr3_nt: TGCAGTGGATCGCCTGACAGGGTGCTCTACGAGCAGTACTTC
cdr3_aa: CSGSPDRVLYEQYF

clone_size: NA
j_call: TRBJ1-2
v_call: TRBV5-5
d_call: NA
cdr3_nt: TGTGCCAGCAGCTTGCTTCCTCATTCGGGTGGCTACACCTTC
cdr3_aa: CASSLLPHSGGYTF

clone_size: NA
j_call: TRBJ1-4
v_call: TRBV5-6
d_call: NA
cdr3_nt: TGTGCCAGCAGCGGGTCTGAGTGGTCCCATGAAAAACTGTTTTTT
cdr3_aa: CASSGSEWSHEKLFF

clone_size: NA
j_call: TRBJ1-2
v_call: TRBV9
d_call: TRBD1
cdr3_nt: TGTGCCAGCAGCGAGCCCGGGACAGATAGTCCTCACGAAGATCTTAACTATGGCTACACCTTC
cdr3_aa: CASSEPGTDSPHEDLNYGYTF

clone_size: few
j_call: TRBJ1-2
v_call: TRBV6-5
d_call: TRBD1
cdr3_nt: TGTGCCAGCAGGGAGACAGGGATGGACTATGGCTACACCTTC
cdr3_aa: CASRETGMDYGYTF

clone_size: NA
j_call: TRBJ2-1
v_call: TRBV20-1
d_call: NA
cdr3_nt: TGCAGTGCTAGTTCGGGACTCGGGAATGAGCAGTTCTTC
cdr3_aa: CSASSGLGNEQFF

clone_size: NA
j_call: TRBJ1-6
v_call: TRBV27
d_call: NA
cdr3_nt: TGTGCCAGCAGTCCCCAGCAGTTTAATTCACCCCTCCACTTT
cdr3_aa: CASSPQQFNSPLHF

clone_size: few
j_call: TRBJ2-5
v_call: TRBV12-3/TRBV12-4
d_call: TRBD1
cdr3_nt: TGTGCCAGCAGCCGCCCTGTGGGGACAGGGAATTTACAAGAGACCCAGTACTTC
cdr3_aa: CASSRPVGTGNLQETQYF

clone_size: NA
j_call: TRBJ2-1
v_call: TRBV5-5
d_call: TRBD1
cdr3_nt: TGTGCCAGCAGCTTACGGACAGGGGGCCTCGATGAGCAGTTCTTC
cdr3_aa: CASSLRTGGLDEQFF

clone_size: few
j_call: TRBJ2-7
v_call: TRBV25-1
d_call: NA
cdr3_nt: TGTGCCAGCAGTGAATATAATCTCGGGTCCCAGGGCGAGCAGTACTTC
cdr3_aa: CASSEYNLGSQGEQYF

clone_size: NA
j_call: TRBJ1-5
v_call: TRBV7-8
d_call: NA
cdr3_nt: TGTGCCAGCAGCTTAACGGAGGAGGGCAATCAGCCCCAGCATTTT
cdr3_aa: CASSLTEEGNQPQHF

clone_size: few
j_call: TRBJ1-1
v_call: TRBV6-6
d_call: NA
cdr3_nt: TGTGCCGCAGGGAGGACTGAAGCTTTCTTT
cdr3_aa: CAAGRTEAFF

clone_size: NA
j_call: TRBJ2-1
v_call: TRBV29-1
d_call: TRBD1
cdr3_nt: TGCAGCGTCGACAGGGTCTACAATGAGCAGTTCTTC
cdr3_aa: CSVDRVYNEQFF

clone_size: NA
j_call: TRBJ1-2
v_call: TRBV5-6
d_call: NA
cdr3_nt: TGTGCCAGCAGCTGGGACATGGGTGACTATGGCTACACCTTC
cdr3_aa: CASSWDMGDYGYTF

clone_size: NA
j_call: TRBJ2-1
v_call: TRBV20-1
d_call: TRBD2
cdr3_nt: TGCAGTGCTAGTCAGCGGGGGAGCTCCTACAATGAGCAGTTCTTC
cdr3_aa: CSASQRGSSYNEQFF

clone_size: NA
j_call: TRBJ1-3
v_call: TRBV12-3/TRBV12-4
d_call: NA
cdr3_nt: TGTGCCAGCAGTGGGGGGGCCTCTGGAAACACCATATATTTT
cdr3_aa: CASSGGASGNTIYF

clone_size: NA
j_call: TRBJ1-1
v_call: TRBV29-1
d_call: NA
cdr3_nt: TGCAGCGTAGGTAGGGGAGCGAACACTGAAGCTTTCTTT
cdr3_aa: CSVGRGANTEAFF